This T cell receptor beta chain stems from a study of blood T cell repertoires in COVID-19. Overall study: T cells, B-cell-depleted T cells, or PBMCs provided the cDNA or gDNA that served as material.

The germline V gene has CDR1 MNHEY and CDR2 SVGEGT. The CDR3 runs to 18 residues. The V segment lost 0 bases and the J segment 4 bases; nucleotides outside the gene matches: 12. The assay was immunoSEQ multiplex PCR, and TCRdb's table has in-frame clones only and misses some. The sample lists about 230,000 clones, approximately 90% seen once, with 2% to 3% in the top ten. All enrollees were roughly 18 to 89 years old and from some 24 US areas. Sequencing used PBMCs or T cells enriched from blood (not recorded which). V and J are TRBV6-2 or TRBV6-3 and TRBJ2-3; TRBD2 agrees at 8 bases. The clonotype was recovered from a woman aged 40 to 50 with acute COVID-19. CDR3 coding DNA: TGTGCCAGCAGTTACTCGACAGGTTTAGCGGGAAATGCAGATACGCAGTATTTT. Translated: CASSYSTGLAGNADTQYF.